A selection of T cell receptor beta chains follows, all from one sample in a study of blood T cell repertoires in COVID-19. Repertoires were generated with immunoSEQ multiplex PCR, while TCRdb's copy carries only in-frame clones and drops some. The data show 45,000 to 55,000 clones, around 88% seen once. The sample taken for sequencing was peripheral blood. The receptors were sampled from a human donor in a cohort sampled during active COVID-19. Both conserved end residues are part of each CDR3. D genes are given only for firm matches. The listing skips clone size in some rows; elsewhere it reads once, few, many or a size class.

clone size	J gene	D gene	CDR3 length	V gene	CDR3 protein	CDR3 DNA
once	TRBJ1-6	-	15	TRBV7-2	CASSLDRLLNSPLHF	TGTGCCAGCAGTCTGGACAGACTCCTTAATTCACCCCTCCACTTT
-	TRBJ1-2	-	13	TRBV18	CASSLRDINGYTF	TGTGCCAGCTCACTTCGGGACATAAATGGCTACACCTTC
-	TRBJ2-5	TRBD2	15	TRBV5-1	CASSFFSGERETQYF	TGCGCCAGCAGCTTTTTCAGCGGGGAAAGAGAGACCCAGTACTTC
-	TRBJ2-5	TRBD1	18	TRBV18	CASSPPNRGRIYQETQYF	TGTGCCAGCTCACCACCGAACAGGGGGCGGATTTATCAAGAGACCCAGTACTTC
-	TRBJ1-2	-	14	TRBV3-1/TRBV3-2	CASSQWQGRGGYTF	TGTGCCAGCAGCCAGTGGCAGGGAAGAGGTGGCTACACCTTC
-	TRBJ2-6	TRBD1	14	TRBV24-1	CATQGATGANVLTF	TGTGCCACCCAGGGGGCAACTGGGGCCAACGTCCTGACTTTC
-	TRBJ1-1	-	13	TRBV2	CASRDSENTEAFF	TGTGCCAGCCGGGACTCGGAGAACACTGAAGCTTTCTTT
-	TRBJ2-7	-	15	TRBV5-1	CASSPGQGRAYEQYF	TGCGCCAGCAGCCCGGGTCAGGGGCGGGCCTACGAGCAGTACTTC
-	TRBJ2-3	TRBD1	15	TRBV4-1	CASSQVHRGTDTQYF	TGCGCCAGCAGCCAAGTTCACAGGGGGACAGATACGCAGTATTTT
once	TRBJ2-3	TRBD2	16	TRBV7-8	CASSLVSGADTDTQYF	TGTGCCAGCAGCTTAGTTAGCGGGGCGGACACAGATACGCAGTATTTT
-	TRBJ1-4	-	13	TRBV28	CASSFRVGEKLFF	TGTGCCAGCAGTTTCAGGGTCGGTGAAAAACTGTTTTTT
-	TRBJ2-2	-	13	TRBV12-5	CASGLTNSGELFF	TGTGCTAGTGGTTTGACAAATTCCGGGGAGCTGTTTTTT
-	TRBJ2-5	TRBD2	14	TRBV27	CASSFSGGAETQYF	TGTGCCAGCAGTTTTAGCGGGGGGGCTGAGACCCAGTACTTC
-	TRBJ2-1	TRBD2	16	TRBV7-8	CASSPRTSGTHNEQFF	TGTGCCAGCAGCCCGAGGACTAGCGGGACCCACAATGAGCAGTTCTTC
-	TRBJ2-3	TRBD1	15	TRBV5-1	CASSFGDRGADTQYF	TGCGCCAGCAGCTTTGGGGACAGGGGGGCAGATACGCAGTATTTT
-	TRBJ2-3	-	12	TRBV6-5	CASRAGADTQYF	TGTGCCAGCAGGGCCGGAGCAGATACGCAGTATTTT
-	TRBJ1-1	-	17	TRBV29-1	CSVEDRQGWYMNTEAFF	TGCAGCGTTGAAGATAGGCAGGGCTGGTATATGAACACTGAAGCTTTCTTT
-	TRBJ2-7	-	17	TRBV4-2	CASSQEIRGEVPYEQYF	TGTGCCAGCAGCCAAGAAATAAGGGGCGAGGTCCCCTACGAGCAGTACTTC
-	TRBJ1-3	TRBD1	16	TRBV18	CASSFGQGNSGNTIYF	TGTGCCAGCTCTTTCGGACAGGGGAACTCTGGAAACACCATATATTTT
few	TRBJ1-2	TRBD1	16	TRBV27	CASSPDRGPTNYGYTF	TGTGCCAGCAGCCCTGACAGGGGGCCGACCAACTATGGCTACACCTTC
once	TRBJ2-1	-	13	TRBV7-2	CASSSGGLDEQFF	TGTGCCAGCAGCTCCGGGGGGCTCGATGAGCAGTTCTTC
-	TRBJ1-1	-	13	TRBV6-1	CASSENRVTEAFF	TGTGCCAGCAGTGAAAACAGGGTTACTGAAGCTTTCTTT
-	TRBJ2-3	TRBD2	19	TRBV10-2	CASSETSGGYFSSTDTQYF	TGCGCCAGCAGTGAAACTAGCGGGGGTTATTTCAGTAGCACAGATACGCAGTATTTT
-	TRBJ2-7	TRBD1	15	TRBV27	CASSLVGTGAYEQYF	TGTGCCAGCAGTTTAGTCGGGACAGGGGCCTACGAGCAGTACTTC
-	TRBJ2-1	-	13	TRBV3-1/TRBV3-2	CASSPLGGITEFF	TGTGCCAGCAGCCCCTTAGGGGGAATTACTGAGTTCTTC
-	TRBJ1-4	TRBD1	14	TRBV5-1	CASSETGANEKLFF	TGCGCCAGCAGCGAGACAGGGGCTAATGAAAAACTGTTTTTT
-	TRBJ1-2	-	14	TRBV11-2	CASSLEPGLYGYTF	TGTGCCAGCAGCTTAGAACCGGGTCTCTATGGCTACACCTTC
-	TRBJ2-3	TRBD1	16	TRBV15	CATSRPGTVLTDTQYF	TGTGCCACCAGCAGACCCGGGACAGTCCTCACAGATACGCAGTATTTT
-	TRBJ2-1	TRBD2	13	TRBV5-6	CASSLPSGGEQFF	TGTGCCAGCAGCTTGCCTAGCGGGGGGGAGCAGTTCTTC
-	TRBJ1-5	-	12	TRBV12-3/TRBV12-4	CASSFGNQPQHF	TGTGCCAGCAGTTTCGGGAACCAGCCCCAGCATTTT
-	TRBJ1-4	TRBD1	15	TRBV4-2	CASSQRGGQGTKLFF	TGTGCCAGCAGCCAGAGGGGAGGACAGGGGACAAAACTGTTTTTT
-	TRBJ2-6	-	17	TRBV5-4	CASSSPLTGPGANVLTF	TGTGCCAGCAGCTCCCCACTTACAGGGCCCGGGGCCAACGTCCTGACTTTC
few	TRBJ1-3	-	14	TRBV6-6	CASRAGQAGNTIYF	TGTGCCAGCAGGGCAGGGCAAGCAGGAAACACCATATATTTT
-	TRBJ2-7	-	12	TRBV7-2	CASTREAYEQYF	TGTGCCAGCACCCGGGAAGCCTACGAGCAGTACTTC
-	TRBJ2-5	TRBD1	16	TRBV18	CASSPPTGGFEETQYF	TGTGCCAGCTCACCACCGACAGGGGGCTTTGAAGAGACCCAGTACTTC
-	TRBJ1-5	TRBD1	14	TRBV6-5	CASSYGGGGQPQHF	TGTGCCAGCAGTTACGGAGGGGGCGGTCAGCCCCAGCATTTT
-	TRBJ2-2	-	16	TRBV5-1	CASSRSPQGVTGELFF	TGCGCCAGCAGCCGCAGCCCCCAAGGGGTAACCGGGGAGCTGTTTTTT
few	TRBJ1-1	TRBD1	13	TRBV5-6	CASSLAGGYEAFF	TGTGCCAGCAGCTTGGCAGGGGGCTATGAAGCTTTCTTT
few	TRBJ1-2	-	13	TRBV29-1	CSVEPRGSYGYTF	TGCAGCGTTGAACCTAGGGGAAGCTATGGCTACACCTTC
-	TRBJ1-1	TRBD1	16	TRBV3-1/TRBV3-2	CASSQGQGRMNTEAFF	TGTGCCAGCAGCCAAGGACAGGGGAGGATGAACACTGAAGCTTTCTTT
-	TRBJ2-1	TRBD2	16	TRBV7-2	CASSLRSGAGFNEQFF	TGTGCCAGCAGCTTAAGGAGCGGGGCGGGATTTAATGAGCAGTTCTTC
-	TRBJ2-2	TRBD1	16	TRBV6-5	CASSYSDRAPTGELFF	TGTGCCAGCAGTTATTCCGACAGGGCACCCACCGGGGAGCTGTTTTTT
once	TRBJ2-1	TRBD2	17	TRBV14	CASSQAPVAGGNNEQFF	TGTGCCAGCAGCCAGGCCCCGGTAGCGGGGGGGAACAATGAGCAGTTCTTC
-	TRBJ1-3	-	15	TRBV11-2	CASSPEFSSGNTIYF	TGTGCCAGCAGCCCCGAGTTTAGCTCTGGAAACACCATATATTTT
once	TRBJ2-7	TRBD2	11	TRBV29-1	CSVGGGYEQYF	TGCAGCGTTGGGGGGGGTTACGAGCAGTACTTC
-	TRBJ2-3	-	12	TRBV6-1	CASSDNRDTQYF	TGTGCCAGCAGTGACAACAGGGATACGCAGTATTTT
-	TRBJ2-7	-	13	TRBV7-9	CASSPDAGYEQYF	TGTGCCAGCAGCCCAGACGCGGGATACGAGCAGTACTTC
once	TRBJ1-1	-	13	TRBV10-3	CAISPRGAREAFF	TGTGCCATCAGTCCCCGGGGAGCTCGTGAAGCTTTCTTT
-	TRBJ2-2	-	17	TRBV4-1	CASSQEADIAGTGELFF	TGCGCCAGCAGCCAAGAAGCGGATATAGCAGGCACCGGGGAGCTGTTTTTT